This TCR beta chain stems from a study of blood T cell repertoires in COVID-19 (dated by TCRdb to 2018 to 2021). As for the study more broadly: Collaborator samples came from the United States, Italy and Spain and covered acute and convalescent phases of COVID-19. The prospective study material was composed of cDNA or gDNA derived from T cells, B-cell-depleted T cells, or PBMCs. Subjects who had been exposed to COVID-19, were actively infected with it, or had recovered from it provided the deeply sampled blood TCRbeta repertoires that made up the dataset. The repertoires were made available in a free public database intended to serve as a resource for research on the immune response to SARS-CoV-2. Samples were obtained from the ongoing ImmuneRACE study (first 160 participants) and from roughly 1,300 subjects provided by 6 global collaborators. The sample metadata nearly always contained a de-identified subject ID, COVID-19 status, age in years and sex. Where HLA class I and class II types were available, the types were taken from metadata supplied by the sample provider, not from assay-based typing. Here is what the overall study found, with its caveats: How much clinical and demographic metadata was included differed by source and by participant, and the metadata was provided uncurated.

Collaborating institutions collected whole blood in K2EDTA tubes following their own protocols. For TCRbeta analysis, collaborators shipped samples as frozen whole blood, isolated PBMCs, or DNA extracted from either of those sample types. From the cysteine through the valine, the CDR3 covers 11 amino acids. The sequence is cut down to CDR3 DNA, 33 bases in frame from base 1. After removal of 10 bases from V and 6 bases from J, the junction retains 5 bases not matched to a gene. For CDR1 and CDR2, the germline V gene lists MGHRA and YSYEKL. As regards this clone: What antigen it recognizes has not been identified. Base qualities are not recorded, but no much larger clone differs from it by a single base.

TCRbeta CDR3 regions were amplified from genomic DNA using the immunoSEQ Assay, a bias-controlled multiplex PCR. Per the authors' processing: The number of nucleated cells in each sample was estimated from the amplification of reference gene primers within the assay. Sequence reads were collapsed and filtered to measure the absolute abundance of every unique TCRbeta CDR3 rearrangement. For each sample, productive Simpson clonality was calculated as the square root of Simpson's diversity index over productive rearrangements. As stored in TCRdb, this immuneACCESS dataset retains in-frame rearrangements with V and J assigned. A fraction of the clones does not appear; measured against another copy, unresolved V genes explain less than half of the discrepancy, and the remainder lacks a known reason. V and J calls and clone size are those listed in that table; D and trimming were worked out from the DNA. In this sample the table shows 90,000 to 100,000 clones, 87% of which occur a single time. About 4.2% of the sample belongs to the ten largest clones.

The chain employs TRBV4-1 and TRBJ2-7; 8 bases in the middle match TRBD1. This sequence was found in a man aged 70-80 years with acute or convalescent COVID-19. Sequencing was carried out using peripheral blood. CDR3 protein: CATLDRGEQYV. In nucleotide form, the sequence is TGCGCCACCCTAGACAGGGGCGAGCAGTACGTC.